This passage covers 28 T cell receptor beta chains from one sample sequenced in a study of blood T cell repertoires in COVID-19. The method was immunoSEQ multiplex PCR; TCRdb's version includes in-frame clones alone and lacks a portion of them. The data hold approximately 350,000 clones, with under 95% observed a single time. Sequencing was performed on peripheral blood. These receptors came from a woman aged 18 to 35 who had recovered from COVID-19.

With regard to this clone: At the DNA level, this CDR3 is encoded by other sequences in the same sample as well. The CDR3 sequence is CASSLGQSTDTQYF. In nucleotides, the CDR3 is TGTGCCAGCAGCCTTGGCCAAAGCACAGATACGCAGTATTTT. This sequence joins TRBV11-3 and TRBJ2-3; D is uncertain. The ends were cut back, 5 bases at V and 0 bases at J, with 9 bases in the middle. From germline, CDR1 is SGHNT and CDR2 YENEEA. This CDR3 contains 14 residues. The full variable domain, in which reference TRBV11-3 and TRBJ2-3 provide the parts outside the CDR3, is EAGVVQSPRYKIIEKKQPVAFWCNPISGHNTLYWYLQNLGQGPELLIRYENEEAVDDSQLPKDRFSAERLKGVDSTLKIQPAELGDSAVYLCASSLGQSTDTQYFGPGTRLTVL.

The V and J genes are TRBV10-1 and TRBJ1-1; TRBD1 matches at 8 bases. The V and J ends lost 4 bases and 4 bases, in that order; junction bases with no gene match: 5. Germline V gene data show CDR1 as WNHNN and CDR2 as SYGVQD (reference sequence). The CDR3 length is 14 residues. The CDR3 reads CASSGSGGGTEAFF. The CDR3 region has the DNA TGCGCCAGCAGTGGATCAGGGGGCGGCACTGAAGCTTTCTTT.

The CDR3 region is CASSQEYTSGEKLFF. As DNA, the CDR3 is TGCGCCAGCAGCCAAGAATACACGAGCGGTGAAAAACTGTTTTTT. The chain has TRBV4-3 and TRBJ1-4; D gene unclear. The germline V and J ends were trimmed by 0 bases and 7 bases, with 12 bases remaining between them. The CDR3 covers 15 residues. Germline V gene lookup returns CDR1 LGHNA and CDR2 YSLEER.

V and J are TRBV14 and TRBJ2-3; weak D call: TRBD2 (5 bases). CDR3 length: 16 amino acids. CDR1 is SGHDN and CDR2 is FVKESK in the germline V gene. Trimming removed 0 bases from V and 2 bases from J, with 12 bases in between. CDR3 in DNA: TGTGCCAGCAGCCAAGATCCGGGGTCCCCCACAGATACGCAGTATTTT. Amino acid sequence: CASSQDPGSPTDTQYF.

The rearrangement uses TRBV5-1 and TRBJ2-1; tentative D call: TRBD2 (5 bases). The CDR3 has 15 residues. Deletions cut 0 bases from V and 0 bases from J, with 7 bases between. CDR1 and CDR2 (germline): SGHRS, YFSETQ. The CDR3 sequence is CASSLASNSYNEQFF. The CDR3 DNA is TGCGCCAGCAGCTTGGCTAGCAACTCCTACAATGAGCAGTTCTTC. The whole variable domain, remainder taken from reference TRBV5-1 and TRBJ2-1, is KAGVTQTPRYLIKTRGQQVTLSCSPISGHRSVSWYQQTPGQGLQFLFEYFSETQRNKGNFPGRFSGRQFSNSRSEMNVSTLELGDSALYLCASSLASNSYNEQFFGPGTRLTVL.

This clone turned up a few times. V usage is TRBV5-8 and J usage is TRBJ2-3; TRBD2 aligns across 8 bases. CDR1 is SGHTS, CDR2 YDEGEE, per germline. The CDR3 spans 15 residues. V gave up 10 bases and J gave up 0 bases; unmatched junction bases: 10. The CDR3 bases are TGTGCCCACGGGAGGGACGGGCATAGCACAGATACGCAGTATTTT. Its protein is CAHGRDGHSTDTQYF.

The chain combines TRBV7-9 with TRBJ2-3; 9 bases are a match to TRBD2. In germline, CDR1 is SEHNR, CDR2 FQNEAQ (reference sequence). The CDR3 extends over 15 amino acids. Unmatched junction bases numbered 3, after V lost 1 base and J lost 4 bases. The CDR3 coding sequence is TGTGCCAGCAGCTTAGGAGCGGGAGGCTCAGATACGCAGTATTTT. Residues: CASSLGAGGSDTQYF.

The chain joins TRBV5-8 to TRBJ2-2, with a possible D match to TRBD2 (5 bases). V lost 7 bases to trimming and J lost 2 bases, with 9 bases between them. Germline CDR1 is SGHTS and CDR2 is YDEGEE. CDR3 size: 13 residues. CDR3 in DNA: TGTGCCAGCTTCGGGGATAACACCGGGGAGCTGTTTTTT. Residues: CASFGDNTGELFF.

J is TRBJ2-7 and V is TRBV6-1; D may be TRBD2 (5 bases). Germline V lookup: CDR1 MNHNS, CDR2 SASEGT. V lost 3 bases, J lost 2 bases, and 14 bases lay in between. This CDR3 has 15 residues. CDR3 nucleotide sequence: TGTGCCAGCAGTGAGATCAGCGGAAAGGCCTACGAGCAGTACGTC. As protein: CASSEISGKAYEQYV.

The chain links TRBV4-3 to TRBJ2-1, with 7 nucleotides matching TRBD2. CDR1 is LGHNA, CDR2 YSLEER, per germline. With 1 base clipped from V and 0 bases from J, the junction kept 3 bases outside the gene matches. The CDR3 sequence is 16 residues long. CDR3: CASSQGAGRSYNEQFF. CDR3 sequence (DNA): TGCGCCAGCAGCCAAGGAGCGGGGCGCTCCTACAATGAGCAGTTCTTC.

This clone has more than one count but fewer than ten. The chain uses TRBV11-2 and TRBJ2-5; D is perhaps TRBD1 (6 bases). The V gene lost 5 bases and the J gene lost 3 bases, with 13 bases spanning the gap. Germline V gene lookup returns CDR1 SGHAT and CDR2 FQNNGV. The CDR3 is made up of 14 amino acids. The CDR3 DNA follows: TGTGCCAGCAGCATGGGACATGTTGAAGAGACCCAGTACTTC. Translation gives CASSMGHVEETQYF.

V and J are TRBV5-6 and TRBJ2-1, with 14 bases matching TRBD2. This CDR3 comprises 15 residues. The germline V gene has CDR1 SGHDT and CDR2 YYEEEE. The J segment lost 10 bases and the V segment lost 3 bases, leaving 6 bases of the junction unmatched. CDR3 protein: CASSSRLAGGPEQFF. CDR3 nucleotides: TGTGCCAGCAGCTCACGACTAGCGGGAGGGCCGGAGCAGTTCTTC.

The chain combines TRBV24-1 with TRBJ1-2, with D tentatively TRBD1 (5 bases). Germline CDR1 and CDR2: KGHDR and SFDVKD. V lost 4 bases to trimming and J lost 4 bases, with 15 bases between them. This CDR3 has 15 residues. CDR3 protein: CATSDSTGTFYGYTF. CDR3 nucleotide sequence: TGTGCCACCAGTGACTCAACCGGGACTTTCTATGGCTACACCTTC.

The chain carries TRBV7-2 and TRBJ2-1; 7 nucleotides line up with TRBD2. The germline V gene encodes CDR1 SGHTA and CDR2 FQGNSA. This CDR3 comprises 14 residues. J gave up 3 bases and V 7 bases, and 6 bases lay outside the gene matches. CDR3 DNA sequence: TGTGCCAGCACCGCAGGGAGGGACTACAATGAGCAGTTCTTC. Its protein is CASTAGRDYNEQFF.

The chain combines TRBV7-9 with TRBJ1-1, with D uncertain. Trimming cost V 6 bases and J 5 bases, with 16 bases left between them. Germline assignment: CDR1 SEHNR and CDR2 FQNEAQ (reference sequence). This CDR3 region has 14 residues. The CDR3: CASRTPSRGTEAFF. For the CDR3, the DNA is TGTGCCAGCAGGACCCCCTCGCGAGGAACTGAAGCTTTCTTT.

The CDR3 DNA reads TGTGCCAGCAGTAGATCTGGGCGGGGAACCTCCTACAATGAGCAGTTCTTC. It yields the protein CASSRSGRGTSYNEQFF. The rearrangement joins TRBV9 to TRBJ2-1; the D gene is possibly TRBD2 (6 bases). CDR3 size: 17 residues. V lost 5 bases and J 0 bases, leaving 18 bases between the germline ends. Germline loops: CDR1 SGDLS, CDR2 YYNGEE.

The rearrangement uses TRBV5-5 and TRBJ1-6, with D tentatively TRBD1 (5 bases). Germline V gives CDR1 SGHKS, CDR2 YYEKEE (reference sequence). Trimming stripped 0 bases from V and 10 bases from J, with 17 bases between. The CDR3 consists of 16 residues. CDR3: CASSLAAREGDSPLHF. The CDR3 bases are TGTGCCAGCAGCTTGGCCGCCAGGGAAGGAGACTCACCCCTCCACTTT.

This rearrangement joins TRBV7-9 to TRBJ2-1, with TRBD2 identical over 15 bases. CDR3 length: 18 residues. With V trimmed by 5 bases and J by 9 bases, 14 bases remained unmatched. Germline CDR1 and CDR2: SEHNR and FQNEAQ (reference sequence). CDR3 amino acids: CASSTRTSGRGGIGEQFF. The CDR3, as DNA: TGTGCCAGCAGCACTCGGACTAGCGGGAGGGGTGGGATCGGTGAGCAGTTCTTC.

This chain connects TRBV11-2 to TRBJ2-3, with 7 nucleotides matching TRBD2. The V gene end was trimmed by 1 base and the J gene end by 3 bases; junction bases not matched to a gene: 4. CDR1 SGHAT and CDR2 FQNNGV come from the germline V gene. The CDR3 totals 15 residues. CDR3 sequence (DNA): TGTGCCAGCAGCTTAGGGACTAGGCTTACAGATACGCAGTATTTT. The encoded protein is CASSLGTRLTDTQYF.

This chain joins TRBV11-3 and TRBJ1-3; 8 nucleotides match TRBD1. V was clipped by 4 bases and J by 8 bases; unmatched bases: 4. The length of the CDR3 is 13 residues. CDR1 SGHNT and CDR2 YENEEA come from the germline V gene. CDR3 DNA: TGTGCCAGCAGCTCTGGACAGGGAGACACCATATATTTT. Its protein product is CASSSGQGDTIYF.

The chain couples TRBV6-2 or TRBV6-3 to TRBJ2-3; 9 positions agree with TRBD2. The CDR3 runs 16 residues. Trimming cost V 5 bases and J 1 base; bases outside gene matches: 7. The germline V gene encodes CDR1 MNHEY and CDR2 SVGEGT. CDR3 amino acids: CASSTHRTSGTDTQYF. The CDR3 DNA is TGTGCCAGCAGTACACACCGGACTAGCGGCACAGATACGCAGTATTTT.

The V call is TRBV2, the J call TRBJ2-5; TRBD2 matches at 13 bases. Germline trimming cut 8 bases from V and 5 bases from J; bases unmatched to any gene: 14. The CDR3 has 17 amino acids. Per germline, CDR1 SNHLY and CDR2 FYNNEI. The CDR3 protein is CASRPGLAGQRGETQYF. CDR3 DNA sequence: TGTGCCAGCCGCCCGGGACTAGCGGGACAAAGGGGGGAGACCCAGTACTTC.

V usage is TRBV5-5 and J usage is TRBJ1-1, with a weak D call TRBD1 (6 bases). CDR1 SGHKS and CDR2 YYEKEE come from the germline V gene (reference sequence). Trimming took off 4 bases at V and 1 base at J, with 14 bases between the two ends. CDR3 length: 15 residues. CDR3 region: CASSGKTGANTEAFF. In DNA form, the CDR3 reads TGTGCCAGCAGCGGAAAGACAGGAGCGAACACTGAAGCTTTCTTT. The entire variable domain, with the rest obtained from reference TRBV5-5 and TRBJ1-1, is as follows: DAGVTQSPTHLIKTRGQQVTLRCSPISGHKSVSWYQQVLGQGPQFIFQYYEKEERGRGNFPDRFSARQFPNYSSELNVNALLLGDSALYLCASSGKTGANTEAFFGQGTRLTVV.

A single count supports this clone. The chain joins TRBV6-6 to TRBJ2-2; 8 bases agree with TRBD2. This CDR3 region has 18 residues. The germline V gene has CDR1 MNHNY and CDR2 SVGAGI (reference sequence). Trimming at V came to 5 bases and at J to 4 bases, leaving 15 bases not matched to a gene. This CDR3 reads CASSHDLTSDGSTGELFF. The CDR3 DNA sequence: TGTGCCAGCAGTCATGACTTGACTAGCGATGGGAGCACCGGGGAGCTGTTTTTT.

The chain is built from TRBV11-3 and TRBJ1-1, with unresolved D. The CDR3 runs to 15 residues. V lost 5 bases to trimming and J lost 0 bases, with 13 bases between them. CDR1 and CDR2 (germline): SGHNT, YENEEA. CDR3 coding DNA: TGTGCCAGCAGCCCAGATTGGTATATGAACACTGAAGCTTTCTTT. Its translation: CASSPDWYMNTEAFF.

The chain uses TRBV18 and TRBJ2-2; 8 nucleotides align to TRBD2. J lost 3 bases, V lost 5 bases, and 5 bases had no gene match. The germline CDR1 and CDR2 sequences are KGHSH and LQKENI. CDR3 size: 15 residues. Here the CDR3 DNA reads TGTGCCAGCTCAAAGTCGGGAGGGGACACCGGGGAGCTGTTTTTT. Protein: CASSKSGGDTGELFF.

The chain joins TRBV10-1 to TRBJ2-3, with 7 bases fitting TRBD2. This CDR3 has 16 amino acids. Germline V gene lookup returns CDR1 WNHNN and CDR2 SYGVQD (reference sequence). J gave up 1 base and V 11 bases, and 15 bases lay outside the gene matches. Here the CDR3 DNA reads TGCGCCGGCCCGGGGGGTATCGTTGATCGCACAGATACGCAGTATTTT. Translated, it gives CAGPGGIVDRTDTQYF.

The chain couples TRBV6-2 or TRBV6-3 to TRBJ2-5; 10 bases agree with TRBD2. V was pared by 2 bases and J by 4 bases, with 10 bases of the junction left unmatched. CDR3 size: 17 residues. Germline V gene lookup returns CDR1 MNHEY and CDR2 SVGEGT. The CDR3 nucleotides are TGTGCCAGCAGTTACAGGGCTAGCGGGAGAGGAGGAGAGACCCAGTACTTC. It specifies CASSYRASGRGGETQYF.